This T cell receptor (beta chain) was sequenced for a study of cytomegalovirus exposure and HLA in healthy donors. Notes on the study in general: Earlier results showed most TCR beta V segments being productive about 87% or about 30% of the time.

V lost 4 bases and J 3 bases, leaving 14 bases between the germline ends. Germline CDR1 is SGHNT and CDR2 is YYREEE (reference sequence). This CDR3 spans 14 amino acids. This PCR relied on a set of 60 Vbeta primers and 13 Jbeta primers. Produced via immunoSEQ multiplex PCR; TCRdb's table is partial and in-frame only. In the table there are about 120,000 clones, roughly a tenth of which are singletons. The table lists this clone with a few counts. Its antigen is unidentified. The V gene is TRBV5-4, the J gene TRBJ2-7; TRBD1 is a possible D gene (6 bases). Sequencing was done on a sample of PBMCs. The clonotype comes from a young man in good health and CMV-seronegative. This CDR3 reads CASSPDRTLYEQYF. DNA of the CDR3: TGTGCCAGCAGCCCCGACAGGACCCTCTACGAGCAGTACTTC. Looking up the rest from reference TRBV5-4 and TRBJ2-7 gives the full variable domain: ETGVTQSPTHLIKTRGQQVTLRCSSQSGHNTVSWYQQALGQGPQFIFQYYREEENGRGNFPPRFSGLQFPNYSSELNVNALELDDSALYLCASSPDRTLYEQYFGPGTRLTVT.